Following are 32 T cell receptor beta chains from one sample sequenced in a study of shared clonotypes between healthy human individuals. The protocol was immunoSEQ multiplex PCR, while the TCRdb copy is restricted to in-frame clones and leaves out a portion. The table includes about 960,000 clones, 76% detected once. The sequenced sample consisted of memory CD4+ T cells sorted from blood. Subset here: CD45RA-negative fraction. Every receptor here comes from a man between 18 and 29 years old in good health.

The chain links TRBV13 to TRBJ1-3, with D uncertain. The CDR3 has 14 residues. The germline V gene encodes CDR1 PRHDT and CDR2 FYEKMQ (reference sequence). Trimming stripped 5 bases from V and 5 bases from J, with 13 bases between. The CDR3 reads CASSARGARNTIYF. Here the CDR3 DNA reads TGTGCCAGCAGCGCCCGAGGAGCCCGAAACACCATATATTTT.

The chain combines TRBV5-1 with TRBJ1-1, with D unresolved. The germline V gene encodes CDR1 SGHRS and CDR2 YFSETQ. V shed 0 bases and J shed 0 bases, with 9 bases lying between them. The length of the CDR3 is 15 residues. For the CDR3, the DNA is TGCGCCAGCAGCTTGGAAGCCAGGTTGAACACTGAAGCTTTCTTT. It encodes CASSLEARLNTEAFF.

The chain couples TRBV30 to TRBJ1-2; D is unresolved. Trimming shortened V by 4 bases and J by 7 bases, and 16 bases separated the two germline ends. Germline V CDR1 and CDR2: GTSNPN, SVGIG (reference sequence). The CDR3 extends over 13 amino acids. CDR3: CAWTSLTSAGYTF. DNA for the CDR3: TGTGCCTGGACCTCCTTGACATCAGCTGGCTACACCTTC.

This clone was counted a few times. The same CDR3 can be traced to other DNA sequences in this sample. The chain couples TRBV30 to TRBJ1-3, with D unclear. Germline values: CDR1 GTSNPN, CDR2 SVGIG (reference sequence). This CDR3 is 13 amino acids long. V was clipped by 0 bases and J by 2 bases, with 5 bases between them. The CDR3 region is CAWSVGTGNTIYF. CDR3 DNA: TGTGCCTGGAGTGTGGGTACTGGAAACACCATATATTTT.

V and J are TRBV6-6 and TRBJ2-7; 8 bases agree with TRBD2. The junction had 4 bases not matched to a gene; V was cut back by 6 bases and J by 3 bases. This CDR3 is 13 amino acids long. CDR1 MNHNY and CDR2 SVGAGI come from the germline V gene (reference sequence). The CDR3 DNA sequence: TGTGCCAGCAGGGAGCGGGAGAACTACGAGCAGTACTTC. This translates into CASRERENYEQYF.

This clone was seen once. The CDR3, as DNA: TGTGCCAGCTCACCCGGGGACCGAACAATCCAAGAGACCCAGTACTTC. As protein: CASSPGDRTIQETQYF. V gene TRBV18 combines with J gene TRBJ2-5; D tentatively reads TRBD1 or TRBD2 (5 bases each). This CDR3 contains 16 residues. The V end lost 3 bases, the J end lost 1 base, and 15 bases lay between the germline ends. The germline gives CDR1 KGHSH, CDR2 LQKENI.

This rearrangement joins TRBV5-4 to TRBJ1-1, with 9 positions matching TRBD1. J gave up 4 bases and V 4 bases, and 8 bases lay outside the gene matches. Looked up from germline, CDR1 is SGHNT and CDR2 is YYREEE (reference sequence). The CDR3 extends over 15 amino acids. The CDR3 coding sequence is TGTGCCAGCAGCCAAACAGGGGGCAGTGGCACTGAAGCTTTCTTT. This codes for CASSQTGGSGTEAFF.

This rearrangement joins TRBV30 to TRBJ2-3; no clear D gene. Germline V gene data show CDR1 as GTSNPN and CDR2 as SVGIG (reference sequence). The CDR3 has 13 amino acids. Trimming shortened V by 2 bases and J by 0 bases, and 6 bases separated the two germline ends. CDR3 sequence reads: CAWSRASTDTQYF. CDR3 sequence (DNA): TGTGCCTGGAGTCGGGCAAGCACAGATACGCAGTATTTT.

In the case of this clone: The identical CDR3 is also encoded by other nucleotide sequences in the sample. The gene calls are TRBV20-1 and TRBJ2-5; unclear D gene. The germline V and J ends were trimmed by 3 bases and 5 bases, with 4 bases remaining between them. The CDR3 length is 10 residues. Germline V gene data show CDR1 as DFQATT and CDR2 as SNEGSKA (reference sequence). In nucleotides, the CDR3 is TGCAGTGCTAGTCCCGAGACCCAGTACTTC. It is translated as CSASPETQYF.

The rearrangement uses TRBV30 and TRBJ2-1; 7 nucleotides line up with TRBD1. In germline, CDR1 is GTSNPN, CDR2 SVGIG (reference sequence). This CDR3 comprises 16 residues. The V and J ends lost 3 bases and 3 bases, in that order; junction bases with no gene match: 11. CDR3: CAWRDSPGQNYNEQFF. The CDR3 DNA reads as TGTGCCTGGAGAGACTCCCCGGGACAGAACTACAATGAGCAGTTCTTC.

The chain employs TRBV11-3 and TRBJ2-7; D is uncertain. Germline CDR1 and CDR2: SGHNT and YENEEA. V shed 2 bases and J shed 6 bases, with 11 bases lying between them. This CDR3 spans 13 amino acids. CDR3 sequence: CASSLNQAVEQYF. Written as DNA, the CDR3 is TGTGCCAGCAGCTTAAACCAGGCGGTCGAGCAGTACTTC.

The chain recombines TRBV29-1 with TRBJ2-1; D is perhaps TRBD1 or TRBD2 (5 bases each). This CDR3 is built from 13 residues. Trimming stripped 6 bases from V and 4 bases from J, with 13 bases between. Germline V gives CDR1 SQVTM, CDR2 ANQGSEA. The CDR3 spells CSVDKGAYNEQFF. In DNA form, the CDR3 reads TGCAGCGTGGACAAGGGAGCATACAATGAGCAGTTCTTC.

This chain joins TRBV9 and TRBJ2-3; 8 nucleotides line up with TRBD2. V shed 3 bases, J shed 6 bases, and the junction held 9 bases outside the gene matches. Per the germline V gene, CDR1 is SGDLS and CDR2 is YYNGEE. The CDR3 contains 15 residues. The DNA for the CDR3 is TGTGCCAGCAGCGCGGCGGGAGGCCTTGAGGATACGCAGTATTTT. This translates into CASSAAGGLEDTQYF.

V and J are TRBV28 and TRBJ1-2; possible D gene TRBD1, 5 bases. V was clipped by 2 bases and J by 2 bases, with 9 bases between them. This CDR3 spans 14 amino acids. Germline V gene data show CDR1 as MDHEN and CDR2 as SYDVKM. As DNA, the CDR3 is TGTGCCAGCAGTTTAATCGCAGGGAACTATGGCTACACCTTC. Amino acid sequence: CASSLIAGNYGYTF.

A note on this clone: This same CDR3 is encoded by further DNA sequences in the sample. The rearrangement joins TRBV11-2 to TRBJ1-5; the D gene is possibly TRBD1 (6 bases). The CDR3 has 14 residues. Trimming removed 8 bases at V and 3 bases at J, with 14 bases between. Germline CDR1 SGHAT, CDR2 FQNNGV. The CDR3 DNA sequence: TGTGCCAGCTCCCCGGGACAAATCAATCAGCCCCAGCATTTT. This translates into CASSPGQINQPQHF.

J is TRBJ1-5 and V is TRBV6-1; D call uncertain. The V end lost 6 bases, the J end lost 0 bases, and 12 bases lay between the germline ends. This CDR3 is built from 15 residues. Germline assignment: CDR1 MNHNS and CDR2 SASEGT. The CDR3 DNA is TGTGCCAGCAGCCCCCCGCCAGATAGCAATCAGCCCCAGCATTTT. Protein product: CASSPPPDSNQPQHF.

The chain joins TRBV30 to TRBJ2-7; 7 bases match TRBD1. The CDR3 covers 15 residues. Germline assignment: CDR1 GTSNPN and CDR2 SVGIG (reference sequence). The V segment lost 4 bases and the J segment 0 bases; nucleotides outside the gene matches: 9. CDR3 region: CAWTRQGTISYEQYF. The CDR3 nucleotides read TGTGCCTGGACCCGACAGGGTACCATCTCCTACGAGCAGTACTTC.

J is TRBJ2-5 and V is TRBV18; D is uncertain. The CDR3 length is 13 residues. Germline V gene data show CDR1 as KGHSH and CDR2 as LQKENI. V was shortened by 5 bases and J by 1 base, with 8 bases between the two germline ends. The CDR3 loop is CASSNGPQETQYF. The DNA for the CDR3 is TGTGCCAGCTCAAACGGGCCCCAAGAGACCCAGTACTTC. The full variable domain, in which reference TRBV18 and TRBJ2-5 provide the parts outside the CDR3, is NAGVMQNPRHLVRRRGQEARLRCSPMKGHSHVYWYRQLPEEGLKFMVYLQKENIIDESGMPKERFSAEFPKEGPSILRIQQVVRGDSAAYFCASSNGPQETQYFGPGTRLLVL.

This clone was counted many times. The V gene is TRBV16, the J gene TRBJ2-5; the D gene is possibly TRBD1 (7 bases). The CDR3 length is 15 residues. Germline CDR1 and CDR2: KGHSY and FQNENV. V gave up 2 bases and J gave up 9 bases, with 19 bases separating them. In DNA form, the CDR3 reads TGTGCCAGCAGCCAAGGATTGGAGGGGACAGTCGCCCAGTACTTC. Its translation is CASSQGLEGTVAQYF.

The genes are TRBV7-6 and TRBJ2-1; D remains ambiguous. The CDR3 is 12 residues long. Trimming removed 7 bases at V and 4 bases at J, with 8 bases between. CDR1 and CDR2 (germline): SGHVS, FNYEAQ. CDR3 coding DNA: TGTGCCAGCATAGTCACTTACAATGAGCAGTTCTTC. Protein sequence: CASIVTYNEQFF.

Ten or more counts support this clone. The CDR3 sequence: CASSHEALAGPKGETQYF. The DNA of the CDR3 is TGTGCCAGCAGCCATGAAGCCCTAGCGGGTCCGAAGGGGGAGACCCAGTACTTC. The V and J genes are TRBV7-9 and TRBJ2-5; 8 bases line up with TRBD2. V lost 5 bases and J lost 5; bases outside the gene matches: 19. CDR1 SEHNR and CDR2 FQNEAQ come from the germline V gene (reference sequence). This CDR3 is 18 amino acids long. The whole variable domain, remainder taken from reference TRBV7-9 and TRBJ2-5, is DTGVSQNPRHKITKRGQNVTFRCDPISEHNRLYWYRQTLGQGPEFLTYFQNEAQLEKSRLLSDRFSAERPKGSFSTLEIQRTEQGDSAMYLCASSHEALAGPKGETQYFGPGTRLLVL.

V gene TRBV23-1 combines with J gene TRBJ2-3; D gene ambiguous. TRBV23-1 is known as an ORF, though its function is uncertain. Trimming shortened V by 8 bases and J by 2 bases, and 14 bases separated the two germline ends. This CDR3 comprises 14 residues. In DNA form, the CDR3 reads TGCGCCAGCGGACGAAGATACGACACAGATACGCAGTATTTT. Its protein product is CASGRRYDTDTQYF.

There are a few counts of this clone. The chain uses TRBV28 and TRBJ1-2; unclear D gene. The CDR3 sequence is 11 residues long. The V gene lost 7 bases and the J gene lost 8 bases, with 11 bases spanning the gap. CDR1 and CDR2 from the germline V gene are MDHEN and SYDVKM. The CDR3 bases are TGTGCCAGCATCACCCCCTCGGGCTACACCTTC. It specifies CASITPSGYTF.

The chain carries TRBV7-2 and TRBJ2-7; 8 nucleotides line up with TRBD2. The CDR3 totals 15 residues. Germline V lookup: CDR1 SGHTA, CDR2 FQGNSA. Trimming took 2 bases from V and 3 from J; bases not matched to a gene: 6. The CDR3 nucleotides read TGTGCCAGCAGCTTACGCGCGGGAGGATACTACGAGCAGTACTTC. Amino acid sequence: CASSLRAGGYYEQYF. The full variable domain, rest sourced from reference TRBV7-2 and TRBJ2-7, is GAGVSQSPSNKVTEKGKDVELRCDPISGHTALYWYRQSLGQGLEFLIYFQGNSAPDKSGLPSDRFSAERTGGSVSTLTIQRTQQEDSAVYLCASSLRAGGYYEQYFGPGTRLTVT.

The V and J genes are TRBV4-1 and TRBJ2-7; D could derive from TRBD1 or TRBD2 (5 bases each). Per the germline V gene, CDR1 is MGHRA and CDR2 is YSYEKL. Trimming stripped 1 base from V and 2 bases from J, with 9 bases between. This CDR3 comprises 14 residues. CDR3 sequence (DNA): TGCGCCAGCAGCCAAGGGGACGGTCCCTACGAGCAGTACTTC. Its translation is CASSQGDGPYEQYF.

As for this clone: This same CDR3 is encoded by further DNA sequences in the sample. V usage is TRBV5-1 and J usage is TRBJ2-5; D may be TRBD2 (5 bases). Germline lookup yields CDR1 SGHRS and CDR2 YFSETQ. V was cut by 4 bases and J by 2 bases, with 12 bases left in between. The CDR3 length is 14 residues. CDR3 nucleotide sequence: TGCGCCAGCAGCCCGGGGAACGGACAAGAGACCCAGTACTTC. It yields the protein CASSPGNGQETQYF.

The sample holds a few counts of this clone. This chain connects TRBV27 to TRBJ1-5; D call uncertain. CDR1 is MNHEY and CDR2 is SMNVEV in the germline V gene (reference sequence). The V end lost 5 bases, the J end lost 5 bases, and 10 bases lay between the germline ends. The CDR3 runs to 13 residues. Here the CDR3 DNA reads TGTGCCAGCAGTCGCCAAAGGGATCAGCCCCAGCATTTT. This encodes CASSRQRDQPQHF.

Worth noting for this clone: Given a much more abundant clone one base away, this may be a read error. The CDR3 DNA follows: TGTGCCAGCAGCCTCGGGACTAGCACAGATACGCAGTATTTT. It specifies CASSLGTSTDTQYF. V and J are TRBV4-2 and TRBJ2-3; D is possibly TRBD2 (6 bases). The V end was cut by 4 bases, the J end by 0 bases, with 8 bases between. CDR1 is LGHNA and CDR2 is YNFKEQ in the germline V gene. The CDR3 contains 14 residues.

The CDR3 DNA follows: TGCGCCAGCAGCTTACTAGCGGGGGGTAGCTCTGAGCAGTTCTTC. It encodes CASSLLAGGSSEQFF. The genes are TRBV5-1 and TRBJ2-1; 12 bases align to TRBD2. Trimming at V came to 2 bases and at J to 9 bases, leaving 6 bases not matched to a gene. The CDR3 is 15 residues long. From germline, CDR1 is SGHRS and CDR2 YFSETQ.

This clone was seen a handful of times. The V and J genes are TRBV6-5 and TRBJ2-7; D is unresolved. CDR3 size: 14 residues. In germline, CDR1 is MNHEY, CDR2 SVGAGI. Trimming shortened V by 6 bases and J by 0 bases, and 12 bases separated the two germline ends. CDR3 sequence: CASSYFDGSYEQYF. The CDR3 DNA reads TGTGCCAGCAGCTATTTCGACGGCTCCTACGAGCAGTACTTC.

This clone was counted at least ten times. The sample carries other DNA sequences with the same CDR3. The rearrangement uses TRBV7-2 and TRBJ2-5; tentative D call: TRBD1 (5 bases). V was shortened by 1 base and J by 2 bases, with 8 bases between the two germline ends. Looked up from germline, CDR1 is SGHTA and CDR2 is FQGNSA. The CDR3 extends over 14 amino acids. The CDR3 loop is CASSLGQIQETQYF. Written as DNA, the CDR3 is TGTGCCAGCAGCTTAGGACAGATTCAAGAGACCCAGTACTTC.

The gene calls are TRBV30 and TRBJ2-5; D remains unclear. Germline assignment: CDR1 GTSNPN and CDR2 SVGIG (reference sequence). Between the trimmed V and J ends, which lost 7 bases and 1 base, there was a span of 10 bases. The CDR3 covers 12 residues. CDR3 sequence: CASRRSQETQYF. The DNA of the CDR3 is TGTGCCTCCCGACGAAGCCAAGAGACCCAGTACTTC. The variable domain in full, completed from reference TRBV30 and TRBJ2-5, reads SQTIHQWPATLVQPVGSPLSLECTVEGTSNPNLYWYRQAAGRGLQLLFYSVGIGQISSEVPQNLSASRPQDRQFILSSKKLLLSDSGFYLCASRRSQETQYFGPGTRLLVL.